The 25 T cell receptor beta chains reported below all come from one sample, sequenced in a study of blood T cell repertoires in COVID-19. The assay was immunoSEQ multiplex PCR, and TCRdb's table has in-frame clones only and misses some. The sample has some 58,000 clones, 90% seen once. Sequences were obtained from peripheral blood. These receptors were taken from a man in his forties with acute or convalescent COVID-19.

The genes are TRBV19 and TRBJ1-2, with D possibly being TRBD1 (5 bases). V lost 7 bases and J lost 3, with 12 bases in between. The germline CDR1 and CDR2 sequences are LNHDA and SQIVND (reference sequence). CDR3 size: 13 residues. CDR3 coding DNA: TGTGCCAGTACCCGGGGGAGCGACTATGGCTACACCTTC. Its translation is CASTRGSDYGYTF.

The V call is TRBV19, the J call TRBJ2-3; D may be TRBD2 (5 bases). The CDR3 totals 13 residues. CDR1 and CDR2 (germline): LNHDA, SQIVND (reference sequence). V was trimmed by 7 bases and J by 6 bases, leaving 14 bases between them. In DNA, the CDR3 is TGTGCCAGTACTGGGGAGTTCATTGATACGCAGTATTTT. Translating it yields CASTGEFIDTQYF.

The chain links TRBV18 to TRBJ2-7; D perhaps matches TRBD1 (5 bases). Trimming removed 3 bases at V and 0 bases at J, with 6 bases between. Germline V CDR1 and CDR2: KGHSH, LQKENI. The CDR3 consists of 13 residues. CDR3 in DNA: TGTGCCAGCTCACCTGGGGCCTCCTACGAGCAGTACTTC. Amino acid sequence: CASSPGASYEQYF.

V and J are TRBV11-3 and TRBJ2-1; 8 bases are a match to TRBD2. The CDR3 extends over 14 amino acids. Trimming cost V 4 bases and J 4 bases; bases outside gene matches: 3. CDR1 is SGHNT and CDR2 is YENEEA in the germline V gene. In DNA, the CDR3 is TGTGCCAGCAGCTCACGGGGGGGTTACAATGAGCAGTTCTTC. This encodes CASSSRGGYNEQFF.

J is TRBJ2-2 and V is TRBV11-2, with D possibly matching TRBD2 (7 bases). The CDR3 consists of 15 residues. The ends were cut back, 6 bases at V and 0 bases at J, with 11 bases in the middle. Germline V lookup: CDR1 SGHAT, CDR2 FQNNGV. DNA of the CDR3: TGTGCCAGCAGGGGGAGGGGGACGAACACCGGGGAGCTGTTTTTT. It translates to CASRGRGTNTGELFF.

The chain links TRBV2 to TRBJ1-1; D is perhaps TRBD1 (5 bases). Trimming removed 0 bases from V and 4 bases from J, with 15 bases in between. The germline V gene encodes CDR1 SNHLY and CDR2 FYNNEI. There are 16 residues in the CDR3. The CDR3 sequence: CASSEAMAFRGTEAFF. The CDR3, as DNA: TGTGCCAGCAGTGAAGCGATGGCCTTTAGGGGCACTGAAGCTTTCTTT.

The V gene is TRBV21-1, the J gene TRBJ2-7; the table's D call TRBD2 went unverified against the DNA. TRBV21-1 corresponds to a pseudogene. This CDR3 contains 18 residues. DNA of the CDR3: TGTGCCAGCAGCAAAGCCCTTGTTTGGGTGGAGGGAGGCTACGAGCAGTACTTC. It encodes CASSKALVWVEGGYEQYF.

The genes are TRBV5-1 and TRBJ2-1, with D possibly being TRBD1 (6 bases). CDR3 length equals 16 residues. Trimming left V 4 bases short and J 0 bases short, with 14 bases between. Germline V lookup: CDR1 SGHRS, CDR2 YFSETQ. The CDR3 DNA reads TGCGCCAGCAGCCAGACCACAGGGAGCTCCTACAATGAGCAGTTCTTC. As protein: CASSQTTGSSYNEQFF.

The chain uses TRBV19 and TRBJ1-6, with 12 bases matching TRBD1. Germline V gives CDR1 LNHDA, CDR2 SQIVND (reference sequence). The CDR3 is made up of 13 amino acids. The ends lost 5 bases at V and 15 bases at J; junction bases unmatched: 5. The DNA of the CDR3 is TGTGCCAGTAGTCGGGACAGGGGGCGGCTCCTCCACTTT. Encoded protein: CASSRDRGRLLHF. The variable domain in full, completed from reference TRBV19 and TRBJ1-6, reads DGGITQSPKYLFRKEGQNVTLSCEQNLNHDAMYWYRQDPGQGLRLIYYSQIVNDFQKGDIAEGYSVSREKKESFPLTVTSAQKNPTAFYLCASSRDRGRLLHFGNGTRLTVT.

V usage is TRBV5-8 and J usage is TRBJ1-3; tentative D call: TRBD1 (6 bases). Trimming cost V 4 bases and J 3 bases, with 11 bases left between them. CDR1 and CDR2 from the germline V gene are SGHTS and YDEGEE. The CDR3 has 14 residues. The CDR3 loop reads CASSAGTIGNTIYF. In nucleotides, the CDR3 is TGTGCCAGCAGCGCCGGGACAATTGGAAACACCATATATTTT. Full variable domain (remainder filled in from reference TRBV5-8 and TRBJ1-3): EAGVTQSPTHLIKTRGQQATLRCSPISGHTSVYWYQQALGLGLQFLLWYDEGEERNRGNFPPRFSGRQFPNYSSELNVNALELEDSALYLCASSAGTIGNTIYFGEGSWLTVV.

The chain joins TRBV3-1 (or the pseudogene TRBV3-2) to TRBJ1-3; D gene unclear. Looked up from germline, CDR1 is LGHDT and CDR2 is YNNKEL (reference sequence). Trimming stripped 4 bases from V and 0 bases from J, with 7 bases between. The CDR3 runs 14 residues. As DNA, the CDR3 is TGTGCCAGCAGCCTACAAGTCTCTGGAAACACCATATATTTT. This codes for CASSLQVSGNTIYF.

This sequence joins TRBV5-1 and TRBJ2-7, with 10 bases lining up with TRBD2. Germline assignment: CDR1 SGHRS and CDR2 YFSETQ. This CDR3 spans 15 amino acids. Trimming took 4 bases from V and 2 from J; bases not matched to a gene: 6. In DNA form, the CDR3 reads TGCGCCAGCAGCATGGGACTAGCGCCCGCCTACGAGCAGTACTTC. This codes for CASSMGLAPAYEQYF.

The V call is TRBV7-2, the J call TRBJ1-4; 7 nucleotides line up with TRBD1. CDR3 size: 16 residues. From germline, CDR1 is SGHTA and CDR2 FQGNSA. The junction had 10 bases not matched to a gene; V was cut back by 5 bases and J by 4 bases. Written as DNA, the CDR3 is TGTGCCAGCAGCGCGACAGGGCCGGCGGGTAATGAAAAACTGTTTTTT. This gives the protein CASSATGPAGNEKLFF.

The rearrangement uses TRBV15 and TRBJ2-4; 10 bases match TRBD1. Germline V gives CDR1 LNHNV, CDR2 YYDKDF (reference sequence). The CDR3 length is 16 residues. V lost 5 bases, J lost 1 base, and 5 bases stayed unmatched. The CDR3 sequence: CATSHRDRGAKNIQYF. The CDR3 region has the DNA TGTGCCACCAGCCACCGGGACAGGGGTGCCAAAAACATTCAGTACTTC.

The chain combines TRBV6-1 with TRBJ1-5; 7 nucleotides agree with TRBD1. In germline, CDR1 is MNHNS, CDR2 SASEGT. Losses at the gene ends were 2 bases for V and 3 bases for J; bases not matched to a gene: 4. The CDR3 is made up of 15 amino acids. For the CDR3, the DNA is TGTGCCAGCAGTGAAACGGGACAGAACAATCAGCCCCAGCATTTT. As protein: CASSETGQNNQPQHF.

The chain is built from TRBV27 and TRBJ2-1; 8 bases fit TRBD2. Germline V gives CDR1 MNHEY, CDR2 SMNVEV (reference sequence). J lost 7 bases, V lost 6 bases, and 5 bases had no gene match. This CDR3 has 13 residues. This CDR3 is CASRILAVNEQFF. As DNA, the CDR3 is TGTGCCAGCAGGATACTAGCGGTAAATGAGCAGTTCTTC.

The genes are TRBV19 and TRBJ2-1; D gene ambiguous. The CDR3 is 13 amino acids. Germline V gene lookup returns CDR1 LNHDA and CDR2 SQIVND (reference sequence). V was clipped by 1 base and J by 8 bases, with 9 bases between them. The CDR3 DNA follows: TGTGCCAGTAGTATAGGGTGGCAGTATGAGCAGTTCTTC. It is translated as CASSIGWQYEQFF.

V usage is TRBV30 and J usage is TRBJ2-7; 7 nucleotides line up with TRBD1. V was clipped by 0 bases and J by 1 base; unmatched bases: 3. Germline V lookup: CDR1 GTSNPN, CDR2 SVGIG (reference sequence). This CDR3 comprises 14 residues. The CDR3 DNA reads as TGTGCCTGGAGTGTAGGGACAGCATCCTACGAGCAGTACTTC. The encoded protein is CAWSVGTASYEQYF.

The rearrangement joins TRBV25-1 to TRBJ2-3; TRBD2 aligns across 8 bases. Germline V CDR1 and CDR2: MGHDK, SYGVNS. The V gene end was trimmed by 10 bases and the J gene end by 4 bases; junction bases not matched to a gene: 7. This CDR3 region has 13 residues. The CDR3 loop is CATLAGGSDTQYF. For the CDR3, the DNA is TGTGCCACCCTTGCGGGAGGATCAGATACGCAGTATTTT. Full variable domain (rest looked up from reference TRBV25-1 and TRBJ2-3): EADIYQTPRYLVIGTGKKITLECSQTMGHDKMYWYQQDPGMELHLIHYSYGVNSTEKGDLSSESTVSRIRTEHFPLTLESARPSHTSQYLCATLAGGSDTQYFGPGTRLTVL.

This chain connects TRBV5-4 to TRBJ2-1; a possible D gene is TRBD1 (5 bases). The CDR3 runs to 16 residues. The V and J ends lost 0 bases and 2 bases respectively, with 12 bases between them. Germline V gives CDR1 SGHNT, CDR2 YYREEE (reference sequence). The chain's CDR3 is CASSLGRGGTYNEQFF. The CDR3 DNA sequence: TGTGCCAGCAGCTTGGGTAGGGGCGGCACCTACAATGAGCAGTTCTTC.

The rearrangement uses TRBV6-6 and TRBJ1-2; D perhaps matches TRBD1 (6 bases). Germline CDR1 reads MNHNY; CDR2 reads SVGAGI (reference sequence). The CDR3 is 14 residues long. V lost 7 bases and J 6 bases, leaving 18 bases between the germline ends. The CDR3 bases are TGTGCCAGCACCACAGGGACCAAAGAGGATGGCTACACCTTC. It is translated as CASTTGTKEDGYTF.

The genes are TRBV29-1 and TRBJ1-2; D is ambiguous. Germline V lookup: CDR1 SQVTM, CDR2 ANQGSEA. The CDR3 is 13 amino acids. Trimming shortened V by 4 bases and J by 5 bases, and 14 bases separated the two germline ends. The CDR3 DNA is TGCAGCGTTGCCGGGATGGAGCATTATGGCTACACCTTC. Residues: CSVAGMEHYGYTF.

This chain links TRBV6-2 or TRBV6-3 with TRBJ1-5; a possible D gene is TRBD1 (5 bases). This CDR3 contains 15 residues. Germline V gene sequence: CDR1 MNHEY, CDR2 SVGEGT. V lost 6 bases to trimming and J lost 4 bases, with 16 bases between them. CDR3 sequence reads: CASSRPQATNQPQHF. In nucleotides, the CDR3 is TGTGCCAGCAGCCGCCCACAGGCTACAAATCAGCCCCAGCATTTT.

The chain recombines TRBV11-2 with TRBJ2-7, with 7 bases matching TRBD2. This CDR3 is built from 14 residues. Trimming at V came to 2 bases and at J to 4 bases, leaving 5 bases not matched to a gene. Germline assignment: CDR1 SGHAT and CDR2 FQNNGV. CDR3 bases: TGTGCCAGCAGCTTAAGACTAGCAACTTACGAGCAGTACTTC. This codes for CASSLRLATYEQYF. Variable domain in full (rest from reference TRBV11-2 and TRBJ2-7): EAGVAQSPRYKIIEKRQSVAFWCNPISGHATLYWYQQILGQGPKLLIQFQNNGVVDDSQLPKDRFSAERLKGVDSTLKIQPAKLEDSAVYLCASSLRLATYEQYFGPGTRLTVT.

The chain uses TRBV6-6 and TRBJ2-1; 10 bases match TRBD1. Looked up from germline, CDR1 is MNHNY and CDR2 is SVGAGI (reference sequence). With 4 bases clipped from V and 7 bases from J, the junction kept 4 bases outside the gene matches. This CDR3 region has 14 residues. CDR3 amino acids: CASSSWDRGNEQFF. In DNA, the CDR3 is TGTGCCAGCAGTTCCTGGGACAGGGGTAATGAGCAGTTCTTC.